The source of this TCR beta chain is a study of T cells after yellow fever vaccination. The CDR3 sequence is 15 residues long. Trimming took 6 bases from V and 6 from J; bases not matched to a gene: 9. General study points: Reappearance after the booster was observed for most primary-vaccination clones (around 96% CD4, roughly 90% CD8). FACS-sorted repertoires might harbor abundant contaminating clonotypes from the bulk population. Peaking faster, on day 5 versus 15, the secondary response was nonetheless weaker.

TCR cDNA was made by 5'RACE template switching, adding a universal primer site and UMIs. TCRdb re-analysed the 5' RACE reads in MiXCR, keeping a single row per CDR3 protein. Of about 320,000 distinct CDR3 sequences detected, 3.5% to 5% appear once; the ten largest clones hold 15% to 20%. This clonotype was detected a few times. The target antigen is unknown. The sequenced sample was PBMCs, obtained 15 days after the yellow fever booster vaccination. This TCR was sampled from a man younger than 35 who received the YFV17D yellow fever vaccine. The chain uses TRBV12-3 or TRBV12-4 and TRBJ2-1; 9 nucleotides line up with TRBD2. This CDR3 reads CASRSGLANPNEQFF. CDR3 DNA: TGTGCCAGCAGGTCGGGACTAGCTAACCCCAATGAGCAGTTCTTC.